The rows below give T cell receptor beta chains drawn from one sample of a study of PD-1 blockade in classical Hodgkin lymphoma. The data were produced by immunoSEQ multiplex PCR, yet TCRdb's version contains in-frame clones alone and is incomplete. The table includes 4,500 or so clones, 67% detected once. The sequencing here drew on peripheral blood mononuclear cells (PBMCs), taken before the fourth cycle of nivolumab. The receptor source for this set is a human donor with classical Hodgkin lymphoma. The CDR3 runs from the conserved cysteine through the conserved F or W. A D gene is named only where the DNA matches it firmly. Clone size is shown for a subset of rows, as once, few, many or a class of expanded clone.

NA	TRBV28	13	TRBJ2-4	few	TGTGCCGTTTGGGAGGCAGCCAAAAACATTCAGTACTTC	CAVWEAAKNIQYF
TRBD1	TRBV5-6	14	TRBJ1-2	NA	TGTGCCAGCAGCTTGGGTGGAGGGGGCGATGGCTACACCTTC	CASSLGGGGDGYTF
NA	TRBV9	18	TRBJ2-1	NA	TGTGCCAGCAGCGTTAGGGGATCGACTCTAGGCTCCTACAATGAGCAGTTCTTC	CASSVRGSTLGSYNEQFF
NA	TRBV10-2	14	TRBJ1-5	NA	TGCGCCAGCATGCGGGGCCAGAGTAATCAGCCCCAGCATTTT	CASMRGQSNQPQHF
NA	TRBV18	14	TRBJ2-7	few	TGTGCCAGCTCACCTACGCAGGGGTCCTACGAGCAGTACTTC	CASSPTQGSYEQYF
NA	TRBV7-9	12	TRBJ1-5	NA	TGTGCCAGCAGCTTAGGAACCCAGCCCCAGCATTTT	CASSLGTQPQHF
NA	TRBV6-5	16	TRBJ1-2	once	TGTGCCAGCAGTTTGGGGATACCTTCCTTTGACTATGGCTACACCTTC	CASSLGIPSFDYGYTF
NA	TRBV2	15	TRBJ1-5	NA	TGTGCCAGCAGTGGGGGGGCGAGGGGTAATCAGCCCCAGCATTTT	CASSGGARGNQPQHF
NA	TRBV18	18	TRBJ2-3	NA	TGTGCCAGCTCACCGAAATACAGTAGGGGATTGGGCACAGATACGCAGTATTTT	CASSPKYSRGLGTDTQYF
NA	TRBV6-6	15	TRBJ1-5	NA	TGTGCCAGCAGCCCAGAGGCGGTTACCAATCAGCCCCAGCATTTT	CASSPEAVTNQPQHF
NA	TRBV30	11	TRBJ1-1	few	TGTGCCTGGGGCAAGAACACTGAAGCTTTCTTT	CAWGKNTEAFF
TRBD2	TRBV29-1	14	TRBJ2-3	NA	TGCAGCTGTCGGTCTAGCGGTAGCACAGATACGCAGTATTTT	CSCRSSGSTDTQYF
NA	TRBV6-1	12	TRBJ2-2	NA	TGTGCCAGTAACGAGCGCCCCGGGGAGCTGTTTTTT	CASNERPGELFF
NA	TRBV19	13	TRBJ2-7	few	TGTGCCAGTAGTGCAACCCAAGGGGGCGAGCAGTACTTC	CASSATQGGEQYF
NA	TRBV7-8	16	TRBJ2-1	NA	TGTGCCAGCAGCCAAGAGGGACTGTTAGCCTACAATGAGCAGTTCTTC	CASSQEGLLAYNEQFF
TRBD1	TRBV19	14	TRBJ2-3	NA	TGTGCCAGTAGTAAACGACAGGGGTCAGATACGCAGTATTTT	CASSKRQGSDTQYF
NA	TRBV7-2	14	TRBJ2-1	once	TGTGCCAGCAGCTCGTACGGTTCAGAGAGAGAGCAGTTCTTC	CASSSYGSEREQFF
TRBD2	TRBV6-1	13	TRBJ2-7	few	TGTGCCAGCAGGGTATGGGGGGGGTACGAGCAGTACTTC	CASRVWGGYEQYF